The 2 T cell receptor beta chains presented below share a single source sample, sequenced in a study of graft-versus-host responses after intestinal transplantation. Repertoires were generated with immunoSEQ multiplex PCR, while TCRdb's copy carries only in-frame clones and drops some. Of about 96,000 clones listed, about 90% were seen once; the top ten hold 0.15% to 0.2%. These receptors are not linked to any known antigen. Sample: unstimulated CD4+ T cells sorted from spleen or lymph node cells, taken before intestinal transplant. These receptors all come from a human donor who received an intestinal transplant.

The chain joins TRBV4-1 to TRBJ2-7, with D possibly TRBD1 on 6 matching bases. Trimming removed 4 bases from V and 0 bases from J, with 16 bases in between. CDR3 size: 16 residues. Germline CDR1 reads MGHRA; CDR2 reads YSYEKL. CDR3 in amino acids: CASSPGDNLASYEQYF. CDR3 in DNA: TGCGCCAGCAGCCCCGGGGACAACCTTGCCTCCTACGAGCAGTACTTC.

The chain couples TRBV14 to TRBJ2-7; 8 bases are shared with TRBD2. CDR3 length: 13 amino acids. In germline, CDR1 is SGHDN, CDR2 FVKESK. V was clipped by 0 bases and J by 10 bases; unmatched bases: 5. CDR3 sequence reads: CASSQDPGGSQYF. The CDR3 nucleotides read TGTGCCAGCAGCCAAGATCCGGGGGGGAGTCAGTACTTC. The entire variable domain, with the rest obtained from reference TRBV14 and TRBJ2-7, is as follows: EAGVTQFPSHSVIEKGQTVTLRCDPISGHDNLYWYRRVMGKEIKFLLHFVKESKQDESGMPNNRFLAERTGGTYSTLKVQPAELEDSGVYFCASSQDPGGSQYFGPGTRLTVT.